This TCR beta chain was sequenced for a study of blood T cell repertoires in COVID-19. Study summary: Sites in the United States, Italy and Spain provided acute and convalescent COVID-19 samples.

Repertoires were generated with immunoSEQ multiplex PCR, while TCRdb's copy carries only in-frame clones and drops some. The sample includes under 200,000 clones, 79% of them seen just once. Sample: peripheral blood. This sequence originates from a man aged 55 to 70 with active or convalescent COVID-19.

CDR3 sequence: CASSSWRDTEAFF. CDR3 coding DNA: TGCGCCAGCAGTTCTTGGAGGGACACTGAAGCTTTCTTT. The chain uses TRBV5-1 and TRBJ1-1; D gene unclear. Germline values: CDR1 SGHRS, CDR2 YFSETQ. The CDR3 extends over 13 amino acids. V was cut by 5 bases and J by 3 bases, with 11 bases left in between.